This T cell receptor beta chain was recorded in a study of patients and donors after allogeneic stem cell transplantation. TCRdb fed the RT-PCR reads into MiXCR, producing one record per CDR3 protein. The data hold about 110,000 distinct CDR3 sequences, with approximately 35% observed a single time. Germline CDR1 reads MNHEY; CDR2 reads SVGAGI. J gave up 0 bases and V 6 bases, and 10 bases lay outside the gene matches. CDR3 size: 16 residues. This clonotype was observed a handful of times. The chain is built from TRBV6-5 and TRBJ1-1, with 7 bases aligning to TRBD1. Sequencing was done on a sample of blood, either unsorted or a sorted T cell fraction (not recorded which). The sequence derives from a human donor who was either an allogeneic HSCT recipient or a stem cell or donor lymphocyte infusion donor (not recorded which). It is not recorded whose cells these are; they may come from a transplant donor. The CDR3 loop reads CASRQGGLAVNTEAFF. For the CDR3, the DNA is TGTGCCAGCAGGCAGGGGGGTTTAGCGGTGAACACTGAAGCTTTCTTT.